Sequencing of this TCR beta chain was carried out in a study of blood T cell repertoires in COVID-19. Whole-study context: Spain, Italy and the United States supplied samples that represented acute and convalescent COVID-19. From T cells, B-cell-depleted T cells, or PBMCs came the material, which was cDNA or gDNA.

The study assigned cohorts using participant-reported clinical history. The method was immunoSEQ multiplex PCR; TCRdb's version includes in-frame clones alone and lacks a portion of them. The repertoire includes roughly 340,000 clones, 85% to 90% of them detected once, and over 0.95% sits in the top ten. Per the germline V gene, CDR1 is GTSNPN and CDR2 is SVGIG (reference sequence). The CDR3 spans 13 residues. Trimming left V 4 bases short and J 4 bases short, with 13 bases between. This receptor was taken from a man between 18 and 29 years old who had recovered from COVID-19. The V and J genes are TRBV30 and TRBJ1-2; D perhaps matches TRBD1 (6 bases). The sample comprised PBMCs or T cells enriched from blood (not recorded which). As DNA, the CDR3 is TGTGCCTGGACCAGAGACAGGAGCTATGGCTACACCTTC. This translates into CAWTRDRSYGYTF.